This TCR beta chain emerged from a study of T cell responses to AZD1222 COVID-19 vaccine. The table came from immunoSEQ multiplex PCR; TCRdb's copy has only in-frame clones and leaves some out. The sample holds about 140,000 clones, roughly 93% seen once. Notes on this clone: The antigen is unknown. A read error may account for a junction end that differs from germline.

Study-level findings and limits: It should be noted that donors were predominantly white British and more often female, and clonal diversity was possibly underestimated. CD4 TCRs associated with vaccination spanned spike, dominating at 160-218 and 743-854.

CDR1 LGHDT and CDR2 YNNKEL come from the germline V gene (reference sequence). CDR3 size: 15 residues. This sample comprised peripheral blood, obtained 28 days after the second AZD1222 dose. This chain links TRBV3-1 (or the pseudogene TRBV3-2) with TRBJ1-2, with 7 nucleotides matching TRBD1. The clonotype originates from an adult who received the AZD1222 COVID-19 vaccine. DNA for the CDR3: TGTGCCAGCAGCCAAGAGATAGGGGGCGCGTATGACTACACCTTC. It encodes CASSQEIGGAYDYTF.